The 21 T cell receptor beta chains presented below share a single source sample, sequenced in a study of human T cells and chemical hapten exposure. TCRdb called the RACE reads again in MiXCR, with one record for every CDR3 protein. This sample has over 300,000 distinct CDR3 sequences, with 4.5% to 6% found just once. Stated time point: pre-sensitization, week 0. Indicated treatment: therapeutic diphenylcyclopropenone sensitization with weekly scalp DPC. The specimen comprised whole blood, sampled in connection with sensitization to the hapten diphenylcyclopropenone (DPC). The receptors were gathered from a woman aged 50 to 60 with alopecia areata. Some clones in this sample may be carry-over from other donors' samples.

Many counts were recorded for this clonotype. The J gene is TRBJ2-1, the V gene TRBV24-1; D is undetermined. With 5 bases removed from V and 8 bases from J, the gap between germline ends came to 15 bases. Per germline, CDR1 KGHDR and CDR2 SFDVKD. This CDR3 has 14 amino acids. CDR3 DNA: TGTGCCACCAGTGCCCCCGCCATGACCCATGAGCAGTTCTTC. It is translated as CATSAPAMTHEQFF.

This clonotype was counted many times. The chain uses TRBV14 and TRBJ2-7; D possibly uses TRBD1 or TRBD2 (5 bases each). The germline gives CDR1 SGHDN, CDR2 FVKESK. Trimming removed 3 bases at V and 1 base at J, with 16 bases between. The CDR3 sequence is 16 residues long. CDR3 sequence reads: CASSHPPGTSSYEQYF. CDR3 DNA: TGTGCCAGCAGCCACCCTCCAGGGACGTCTTCCTACGAGCAGTACTTC.

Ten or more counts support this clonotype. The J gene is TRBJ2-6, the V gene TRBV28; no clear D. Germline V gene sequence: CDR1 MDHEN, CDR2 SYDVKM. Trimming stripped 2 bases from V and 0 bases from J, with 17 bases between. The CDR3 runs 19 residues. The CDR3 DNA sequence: TGTGCCAGCAGTTTAGAGCTCGGGTCTAGTCTCTCTGGGGCCAACGTCCTGACTTTC. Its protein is CASSLELGSSLSGANVLTF. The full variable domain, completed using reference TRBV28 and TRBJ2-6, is DVKVTQSSRYLVKRTGEKVFLECVQDMDHENMFWYRQDPGLGLRLIYFSYDVKMKEKGDIPEGYSVSREKKERFSLILESASTNQTSMYLCASSLELGSSLSGANVLTFGAGSRLTVL.

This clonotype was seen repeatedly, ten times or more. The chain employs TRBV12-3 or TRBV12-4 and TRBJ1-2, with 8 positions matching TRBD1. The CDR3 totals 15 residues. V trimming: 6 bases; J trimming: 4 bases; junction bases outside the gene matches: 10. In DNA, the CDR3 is TGTGCCAGCAGCCCTGACAGGGGACAATTCTATGGCTACACCTTC. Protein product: CASSPDRGQFYGYTF.

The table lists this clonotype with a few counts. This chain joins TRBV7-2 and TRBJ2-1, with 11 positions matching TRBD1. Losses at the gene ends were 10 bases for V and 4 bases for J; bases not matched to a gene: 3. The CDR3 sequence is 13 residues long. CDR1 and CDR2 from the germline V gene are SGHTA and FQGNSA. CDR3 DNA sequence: TGTGCCACCCGGGACAGGGGGTACAATGAGCAGTTCTTC. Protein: CATRDRGYNEQFF.

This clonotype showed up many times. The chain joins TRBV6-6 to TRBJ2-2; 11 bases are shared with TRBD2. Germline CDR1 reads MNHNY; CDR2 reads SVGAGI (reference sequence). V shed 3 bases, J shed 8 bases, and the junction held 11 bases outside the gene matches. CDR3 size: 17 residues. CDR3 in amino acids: CASSYYLAGGPGGELFF. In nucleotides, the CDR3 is TGTGCCAGCAGTTATTATTTAGCGGGAGGGCCCGGAGGGGAGCTGTTTTTT.

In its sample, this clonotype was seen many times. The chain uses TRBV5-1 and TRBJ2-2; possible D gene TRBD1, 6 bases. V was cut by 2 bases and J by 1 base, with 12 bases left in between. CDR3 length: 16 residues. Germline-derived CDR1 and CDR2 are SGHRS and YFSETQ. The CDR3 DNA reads TGCGCCAGCAGCTTACCGGGACACTTGAACACCGGGGAGCTGTTTTTT. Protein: CASSLPGHLNTGELFF. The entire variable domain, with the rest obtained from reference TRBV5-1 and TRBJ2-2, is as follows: KAGVTQTPRYLIKTRGQQVTLSCSPISGHRSVSWYQQTPGQGLQFLFEYFSETQRNKGNFPGRFSGRQFSNSRSEMNVSTLELGDSALYLCASSLPGHLNTGELFFGEGSRLTVL.

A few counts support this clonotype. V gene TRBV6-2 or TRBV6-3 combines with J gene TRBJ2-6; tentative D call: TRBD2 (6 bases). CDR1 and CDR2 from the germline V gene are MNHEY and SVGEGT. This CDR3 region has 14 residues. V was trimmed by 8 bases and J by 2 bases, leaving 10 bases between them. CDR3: CASWVAAGANVLTF. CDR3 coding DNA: TGTGCCAGCTGGGTAGCGGCTGGGGCCAACGTCCTGACTTTC.

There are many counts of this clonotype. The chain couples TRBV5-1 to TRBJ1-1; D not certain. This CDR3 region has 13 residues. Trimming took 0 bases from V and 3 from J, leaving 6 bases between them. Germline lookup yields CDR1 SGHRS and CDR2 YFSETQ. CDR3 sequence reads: CASSLEIDTEAFF. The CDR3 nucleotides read TGCGCCAGCAGCTTGGAAATAGACACTGAAGCTTTCTTT.

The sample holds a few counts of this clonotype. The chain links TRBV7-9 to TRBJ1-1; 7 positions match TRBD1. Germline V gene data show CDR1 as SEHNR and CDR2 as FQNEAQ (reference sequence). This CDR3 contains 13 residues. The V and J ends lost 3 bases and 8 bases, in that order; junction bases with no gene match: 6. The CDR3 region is CASSLPGQPEAFF. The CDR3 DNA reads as TGTGCCAGCAGCTTGCCGGGACAGCCAGAAGCTTTCTTT.

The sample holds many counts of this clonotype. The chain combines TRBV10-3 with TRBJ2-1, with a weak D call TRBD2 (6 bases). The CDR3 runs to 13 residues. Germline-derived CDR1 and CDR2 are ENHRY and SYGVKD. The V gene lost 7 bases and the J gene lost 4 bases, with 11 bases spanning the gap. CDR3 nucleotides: TGTGCCATCAACCTGGGGGGATACAATGAGCAGTTCTTC. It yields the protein CAINLGGYNEQFF.

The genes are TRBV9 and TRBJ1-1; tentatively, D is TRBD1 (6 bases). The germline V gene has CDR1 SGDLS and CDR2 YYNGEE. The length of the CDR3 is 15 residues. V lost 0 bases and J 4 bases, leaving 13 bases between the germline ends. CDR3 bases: TGTGCCAGCAGCGTAGGTCTTCAGGGGACCACTGAAGCTTTCTTT. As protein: CASSVGLQGTTEAFF.

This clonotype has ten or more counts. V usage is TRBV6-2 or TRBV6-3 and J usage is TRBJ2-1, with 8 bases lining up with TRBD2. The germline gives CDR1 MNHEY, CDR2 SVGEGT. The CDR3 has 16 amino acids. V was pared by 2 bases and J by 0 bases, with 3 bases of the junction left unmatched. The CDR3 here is CASSYESGSSYNEQFF. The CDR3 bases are TGTGCCAGCAGTTACGAGAGCGGGAGCTCCTACAATGAGCAGTTCTTC.

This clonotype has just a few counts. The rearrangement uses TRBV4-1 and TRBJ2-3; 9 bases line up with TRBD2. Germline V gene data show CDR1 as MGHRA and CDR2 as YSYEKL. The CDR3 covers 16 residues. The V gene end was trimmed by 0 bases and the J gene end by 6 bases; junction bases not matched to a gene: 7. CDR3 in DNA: TGCGCCAGCAGCCAAGATCATCTAGCGGGGATGGATACGCAGTATTTT. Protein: CASSQDHLAGMDTQYF.

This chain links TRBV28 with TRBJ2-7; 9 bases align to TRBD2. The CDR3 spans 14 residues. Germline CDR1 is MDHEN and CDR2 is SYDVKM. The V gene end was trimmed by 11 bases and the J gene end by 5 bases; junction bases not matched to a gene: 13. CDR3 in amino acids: CASIRAGTSNEQYF. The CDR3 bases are TGTGCCTCCATTCGTGCCGGGACTAGCAACGAGCAGTACTTC. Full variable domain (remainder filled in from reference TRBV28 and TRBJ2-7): DVKVTQSSRYLVKRTGEKVFLECVQDMDHENMFWYRQDPGLGLRLIYFSYDVKMKEKGDIPEGYSVSREKKERFSLILESASTNQTSMYLCASIRAGTSNEQYFGPGTRLTVT.

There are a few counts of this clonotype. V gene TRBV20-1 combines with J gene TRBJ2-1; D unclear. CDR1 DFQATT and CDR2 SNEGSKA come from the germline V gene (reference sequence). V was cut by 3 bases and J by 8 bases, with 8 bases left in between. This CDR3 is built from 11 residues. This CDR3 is CSASSNHEQFF. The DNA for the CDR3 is TGCAGTGCTAGTAGTAATCATGAGCAGTTCTTC.

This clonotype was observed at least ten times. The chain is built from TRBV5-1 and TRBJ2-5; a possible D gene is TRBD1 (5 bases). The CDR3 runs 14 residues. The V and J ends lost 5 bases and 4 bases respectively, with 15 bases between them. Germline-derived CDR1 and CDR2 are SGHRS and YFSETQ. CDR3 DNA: TGCGCCAGCAGTCCCACAGGCGGCCCAGAGACCCAGTACTTC. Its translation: CASSPTGGPETQYF. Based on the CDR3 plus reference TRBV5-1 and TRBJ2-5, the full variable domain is KAGVTQTPRYLIKTRGQQVTLSCSPISGHRSVSWYQQTPGQGLQFLFEYFSETQRNKGNFPGRFSGRQFSNSRSEMNVSTLELGDSALYLCASSPTGGPETQYFGPGTRLLVL.

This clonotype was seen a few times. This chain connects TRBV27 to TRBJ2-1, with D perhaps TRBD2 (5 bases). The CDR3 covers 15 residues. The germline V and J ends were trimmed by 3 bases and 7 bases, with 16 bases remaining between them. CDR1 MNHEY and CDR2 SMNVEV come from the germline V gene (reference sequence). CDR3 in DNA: TGTGCCAGCAGTTTTTACAGTGGAGAGGGTAATGAGCAGTTCTTC. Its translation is CASSFYSGEGNEQFF.

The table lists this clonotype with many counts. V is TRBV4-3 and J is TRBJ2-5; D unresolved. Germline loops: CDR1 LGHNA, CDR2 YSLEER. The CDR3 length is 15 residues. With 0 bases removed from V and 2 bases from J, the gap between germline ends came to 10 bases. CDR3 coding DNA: TGCGCCAGCAGCCAAGATAGGCGGTGGCAAGAGACCCAGTACTTC. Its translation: CASSQDRRWQETQYF.

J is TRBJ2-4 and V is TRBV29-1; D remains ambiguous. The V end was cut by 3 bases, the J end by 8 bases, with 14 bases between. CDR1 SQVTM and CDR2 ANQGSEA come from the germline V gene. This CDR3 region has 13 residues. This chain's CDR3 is CSVDELRSDIQYF. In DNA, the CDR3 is TGCAGCGTTGATGAGCTGCGATCGGACATTCAGTACTTC.

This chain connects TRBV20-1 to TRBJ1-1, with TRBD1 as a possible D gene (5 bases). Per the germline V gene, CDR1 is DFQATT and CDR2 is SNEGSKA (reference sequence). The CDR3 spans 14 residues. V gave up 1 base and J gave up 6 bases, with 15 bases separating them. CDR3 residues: CSARVGGRDPEAFF. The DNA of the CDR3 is TGCAGTGCTAGAGTGGGAGGCAGGGACCCTGAAGCTTTCTTT.